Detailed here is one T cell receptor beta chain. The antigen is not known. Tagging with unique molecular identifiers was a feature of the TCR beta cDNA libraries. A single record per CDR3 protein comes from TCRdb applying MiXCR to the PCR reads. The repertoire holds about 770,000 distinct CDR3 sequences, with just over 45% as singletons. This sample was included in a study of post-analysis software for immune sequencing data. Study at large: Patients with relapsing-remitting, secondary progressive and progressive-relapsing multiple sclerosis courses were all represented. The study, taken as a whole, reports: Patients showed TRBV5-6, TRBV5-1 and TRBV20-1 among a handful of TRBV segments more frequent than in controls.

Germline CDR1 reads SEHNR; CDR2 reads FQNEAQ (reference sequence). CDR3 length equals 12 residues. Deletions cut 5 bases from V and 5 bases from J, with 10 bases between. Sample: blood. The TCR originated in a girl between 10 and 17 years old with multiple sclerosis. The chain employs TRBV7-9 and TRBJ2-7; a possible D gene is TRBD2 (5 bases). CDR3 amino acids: CASSPAGHEQYF. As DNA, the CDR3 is TGTGCCAGCAGCCCCGCGGGCCACGAGCAGTACTTC. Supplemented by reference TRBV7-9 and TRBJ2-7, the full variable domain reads DTGVSQNPRHKITKRGQNVTFRCDPISEHNRLYWYRQTLGQGPEFLTYFQNEAQLEKSRLLSDRFSAERPKGSFSTLEIQRTEQGDSAMYLCASSPAGHEQYFGPGTRLTVT.